Below are 10 T cell receptor beta chains sequenced from a single sample in a study of CD8+CD57+ T cells in acquired aplastic anemia. CDR3 and TCR beta VDJ profiling relied on genomic DNA as the template. From the reads, TCRdb called clonotypes with MiXCR, one entry per CDR3 protein. This sample has approximately 70,000 distinct CDR3 sequences, with less than 65% found just once. The sequenced sample consisted of sorted CD4+, CD8+, or CD8+CD57+ T cells (not recorded which) from PBMCs. These receptors were obtained from a human donor in good health, serving as a control.

The chain carries TRBV20-1 and TRBJ1-2; the D is unclear. The V and J ends lost 0 bases and 7 bases respectively, with 12 bases between them. The CDR3 has 13 amino acids. The germline V gene has CDR1 DFQATT and CDR2 SNEGSKA (reference sequence). In DNA form, the CDR3 reads TGCAGTGCTAGAGAGCGGCTGGACGGTGGCTACACCTTC. This sequence encodes CSARERLDGGYTF.

The chain carries TRBV14 and TRBJ2-7, with TRBD2 matching 9 bases. The V gene's germline CDR1 is SGHDN and CDR2 FVKESK. The CDR3 covers 15 residues. V trimming: 0 bases; J trimming: 3 bases; junction bases outside the gene matches: 3. The CDR3 sequence: CASSQEAGGDYEQYF. Written as DNA, the CDR3 is TGTGCCAGCAGCCAAGAGGCGGGAGGGGACTACGAGCAGTACTTC.

This clonotype was counted at least ten times. The chain combines TRBV20-1 with TRBJ2-7; 9 bases agree with TRBD1. CDR1 DFQATT and CDR2 SNEGSKA come from the germline V gene (reference sequence). The V segment lost 5 bases and the J segment 0 bases; nucleotides outside the gene matches: 8. The CDR3 spans 15 residues. The CDR3 DNA sequence: TGCAGTGCTGAGAACCGGGACAGGGCCTCCTACGAGCAGTACTTC. Translation gives CSAENRDRASYEQYF.

This clonotype was counted ten times or more. V usage is TRBV19 and J usage is TRBJ1-6; the D is unclear. CDR3 length: 14 residues. Germline assignment: CDR1 LNHDA and CDR2 SQIVND (reference sequence). Between the trimmed V and J ends, which lost 3 bases and 6 bases, there was a span of 9 bases. CDR3 in DNA: TGTGCCAGTAGTATGGCTAGAGGTAATTCACCCCTCCACTTT. Its translation: CASSMARGNSPLHF. Filled out from reference TRBV19 and TRBJ1-6, the complete variable domain reads DGGITQSPKYLFRKEGQNVTLSCEQNLNHDAMYWYRQDPGQGLRLIYYSQIVNDFQKGDIAEGYSVSREKKESFPLTVTSAQKNPTAFYLCASSMARGNSPLHFGNGTRLTVT.

The chain links TRBV24-1 to TRBJ1-4; perhaps TRBD1 as D (5 bases). Germline V gene data show CDR1 as KGHDR and CDR2 as SFDVKD. V was shortened by 6 bases and J by 6 bases, with 13 bases between the two germline ends. The CDR3 covers 14 residues. The CDR3 spells CATSTRQSHEKLFF. CDR3 coding DNA: TGTGCCACCAGTACCCGACAGAGCCATGAAAAACTGTTTTTT.

The chain recombines TRBV7-8 with TRBJ2-7; 8 positions agree with TRBD2. Germline V gene lookup returns CDR1 SGHVS and CDR2 FQNEAQ. The V segment lost 3 bases and the J segment 4 bases; nucleotides outside the gene matches: 14. CDR3 length: 17 residues. The CDR3 DNA follows: TGTGCCAGCAGCTTTCCCGCGGGGGGTTCCTCGGAATACGAGCAGTACTTC. The encoded protein is CASSFPAGGSSEYEQYF.

The chain has TRBV2 and TRBJ2-1; unclear D gene. The length of the CDR3 is 14 residues. Germline V gene lookup returns CDR1 SNHLY and CDR2 FYNNEI. Trimming shortened V by 6 bases and J by 8 bases, and 17 bases separated the two germline ends. The CDR3 loop is CASRRTGTWDEQFF. DNA for the CDR3: TGTGCCAGCAGGCGGACGGGCACTTGGGATGAGCAGTTCTTC.

This chain links TRBV20-1 with TRBJ2-1; TRBD2 matches at 10 bases. The CDR3 extends over 14 amino acids. V lost 4 bases to trimming and J lost 5 bases; unmatched junction nucleotides: 5. Germline CDR1 reads DFQATT; CDR2 reads SNEGSKA (reference sequence). CDR3 region: CSAKSSGGNNEQFF. The CDR3 DNA follows: TGCAGTGCTAAGAGTAGCGGGGGGAACAATGAGCAGTTCTTC.

This clonotype was seen more than once but under ten times. This may come from a read error, since a much larger clone is one base off. The chain joins TRBV6-1 to TRBJ1-3, with D perhaps TRBD1 (6 bases). The germline V gene encodes CDR1 MNHNS and CDR2 SASEGT. CDR3 size: 18 residues. CDR3 in DNA: TGTGCCAGCAGTGAAAGGGAGGTAACAGGGCCTTCTGGAAGCACCATATATTTT. As protein: CASSEREVTGPSGSTIYF.

This clonotype is medium-sized in the sample. The chain links TRBV29-1 to TRBJ2-3; D is ambiguous. This CDR3 spans 12 amino acids. V lost 2 bases and J 0 bases, leaving 3 bases between the germline ends. Looked up from germline, CDR1 is SQVTM and CDR2 is ANQGSEA. In DNA form, the CDR3 reads TGCAGCGTTGAACTAAGCACAGATACGCAGTATTTT. It specifies CSVELSTDTQYF.